Listed here are 12 T cell receptor beta chains from one sample, sequenced in a study of T cells of healthy individuals. One entry per CDR3 protein results from TCRdb running MiXCR on the 5' RACE reads. The sample lists more than 85,000 distinct CDR3 sequences; under 20% were seen once. The source is a human donor in good health.

The rearrangement uses TRBV27 and TRBJ2-3, with TRBD2 matching 8 bases. With 0 bases clipped from V and 0 bases from J, the junction kept 14 bases outside the gene matches. The CDR3 sequence is 20 residues long. CDR1 is MNHEY, CDR2 SMNVEV, per germline (reference sequence). The CDR3 nucleotides are TGTGCCAGCAGTTTATCGGCGGGGGGCATAAAATCTGCTAGCACAGATACGCAGTATTTT. Encoded protein: CASSLSAGGIKSASTDTQYF.

CDR3 sequence reads: CSASTDWTQYF. CDR3 in DNA: TGCAGTGCTTCGACGGATTGGACCCAGTACTTC. V usage is TRBV20-1 and J usage is TRBJ2-5; D remains unclear. This CDR3 region has 11 residues. The V end was cut by 5 bases, the J end by 7 bases, with 11 bases between. Germline V gene data show CDR1 as DFQATT and CDR2 as SNEGSKA (reference sequence).

V is TRBV20-1 and J is TRBJ2-2, with 9 bases aligning to TRBD1. V lost 0 bases and J lost 5; bases outside the gene matches: 7. The CDR3 runs 16 residues. Germline V lookup: CDR1 DFQATT, CDR2 SNEGSKA (reference sequence). The CDR3 loop is CSARDNRGRNTGELFF. In DNA, the CDR3 is TGCAGTGCTAGAGACAACAGGGGGCGTAATACCGGGGAGCTGTTTTTT.

This clonotype was seen repeatedly, ten times or more. The chain's CDR3 is CASSFRTSGANEQFF. The CDR3 DNA reads as TGTGCCAGCAGTTTTAGGACTAGCGGGGCCAATGAGCAGTTCTTC. This chain connects TRBV12-3 or TRBV12-4 to TRBJ2-1; 12 bases map to TRBD2. The CDR3 has 15 amino acids. V lost 3 bases, J lost 6 bases, and 3 bases stayed unmatched.

V and J are TRBV4-3 and TRBJ2-2; 16 nucleotides align to TRBD2. Trimming at V came to 4 bases and at J to 5 bases, leaving 7 bases not matched to a gene. Germline loops: CDR1 LGHNA, CDR2 YSLEER. This CDR3 has 18 residues. The CDR3 DNA is TGCGCCAGCAGCCGAGAGGGACTAGCGGGAGGGGGAACCGGGGAGCTGTTTTTT. It is translated as CASSREGLAGGGTGELFF.

The rearrangement uses TRBV7-9 and TRBJ1-5, with TRBD1 as a possible D gene (5 bases). This CDR3 region has 14 residues. Germline CDR1 SEHNR, CDR2 FQNEAQ (reference sequence). Trimming took off 5 bases at V and 3 bases at J, with 11 bases between the two ends. The CDR3 DNA follows: TGTGCCAGCAGCCGGGACGGGTTCAATCAGCCCCAGCATTTT. Amino acids: CASSRDGFNQPQHF.

The V and J genes are TRBV6-6 and TRBJ1-5; 9 bases match TRBD1. The CDR3 is 15 residues long. V lost 6 bases and J lost 5; bases outside the gene matches: 8. Germline loops: CDR1 MNHNY, CDR2 SVGAGI (reference sequence). The CDR3 loop reads CASRRTGDRDQPQHF. CDR3 coding DNA: TGTGCCAGCAGACGGACAGGGGATCGGGATCAGCCCCAGCATTTT.

There are a few counts of this clonotype. The chain joins TRBV20-1 to TRBJ2-5; 9 nucleotides align to TRBD1. Germline-derived CDR1 and CDR2 are DFQATT and SNEGSKA (reference sequence). After removal of 5 bases from V and 5 bases from J, the junction contained 9 bases not matched to a gene. The CDR3 is made up of 14 amino acids. The CDR3 nucleotides read TGCAGTGCTCAAATACAGGGGGCGACGGAGACCCAGTACTTC. Amino acid sequence: CSAQIQGATETQYF.

On this clonotype itself: It may be a read error: a sequence one base away is much more abundant. J is TRBJ1-2 and V is TRBV2; no firm D call. Germline V gives CDR1 SNHLY, CDR2 FYNNEI. This CDR3 contains 15 residues. Here the CDR3 reads CVSHTHLRANYGYTF. Written as DNA, the CDR3 is TGTGTCAGCCATACCCACCTCAGAGCTAACTATGGCTACACCTTC.

This clonotype occurred a few times. The rearrangement joins TRBV6-2 or TRBV6-3 to TRBJ1-5; TRBD1 matches at 9 bases. Per germline, CDR1 MNHEY and CDR2 SVGEGT. V lost 4 bases, J lost 1 base, and 5 bases stayed unmatched. The CDR3 length is 16 residues. CDR3 loop: CASSSMTGGSNQPQHF. DNA of the CDR3: TGTGCCAGCAGTTCGATGACAGGGGGGAGCAATCAGCCCCAGCATTTT.

The V call is TRBV27, the J call TRBJ2-5, with 8 bases fitting TRBD2. The CDR3 totals 14 residues. Per germline, CDR1 MNHEY and CDR2 SMNVEV (reference sequence). V lost 3 bases to trimming and J lost 5 bases; unmatched junction nucleotides: 5. CDR3 sequence reads: CASSLIASGETQYF. Written as DNA, the CDR3 is TGTGCCAGCAGTTTGATAGCTAGCGGGGAGACCCAGTACTTC.

This clonotype has only a few counts. V is TRBV20-1 and J is TRBJ2-1, with 9 positions matching TRBD1. V was clipped by 4 bases and J by 3 bases; unmatched bases: 7. The CDR3 sequence is 15 residues long. CDR1 is DFQATT, CDR2 SNEGSKA, per germline (reference sequence). The CDR3 loop is CSATIQGADYNEQFF. Here the CDR3 DNA reads TGCAGTGCTACAATACAGGGGGCTGACTACAATGAGCAGTTCTTC.